The rows below give T cell receptor beta chains drawn from one sample of a study of cytomegalovirus exposure and HLA in healthy donors. The assay was immunoSEQ multiplex PCR, and TCRdb's table has in-frame clones only and misses some. Among about 150,000 clones listed, roughly 79% were seen once. The specimen sequenced was PBMCs. Source of these receptors: a woman between 40 and 50 years old in good health and CMV-seropositive. The CDR3 runs from the conserved cysteine through the conserved F or W. The D gene is left open where the match is weak. The size entry is marked missing in some rows and otherwise reads once, few, many or a size class.

j_call: TRBJ1-2; v_call: TRBV6-5; d_call: .; clone_size: few; cdr3_aa: CASSKSLRAGGYTF; cdr3_nt: TGTGCCAGCAGTAAATCTCTCCGAGCAGGGGGCTACACCTTC
j_call: TRBJ1-4; v_call: TRBV2; d_call: TRBD1; clone_size: .; cdr3_aa: CASSEDRTTNEKLFF; cdr3_nt: TGTGCCAGCAGTGAGGACAGGACAACTAATGAAAAACTGTTTTTT
j_call: TRBJ2-5; v_call: TRBV5-4; d_call: TRBD2; clone_size: .; cdr3_aa: CASSLAGLGGSVETQYF; cdr3_nt: TGTGCCAGCAGCTTGGCCGGGTTGGGGGGGTCGGTAGAGACCCAGTACTTC
j_call: TRBJ2-2; v_call: TRBV7-9; d_call: TRBD1; clone_size: .; cdr3_aa: CASAHRGYAGELFF; cdr3_nt: TGTGCCAGCGCCCACAGGGGGTACGCCGGGGAGCTGTTTTTT
j_call: TRBJ1-2; v_call: TRBV28; d_call: .; clone_size: .; cdr3_aa: CASSFRQGGYTF; cdr3_nt: TGTGCCAGCAGTTTCCGGCAGGGGGGCTACACCTTC
j_call: TRBJ1-4; v_call: TRBV27; d_call: .; clone_size: .; cdr3_aa: CASSLSLNPREKLFF; cdr3_nt: TGTGCCAGCAGTTTATCGCTGAATCCTAGAGAAAAACTGTTTTTT
j_call: TRBJ2-1; v_call: TRBV28; d_call: .; clone_size: .; cdr3_aa: CASTLGGTYNEQFF; cdr3_nt: TGTGCCAGCACCCTGGGGGGAACCTACAATGAGCAGTTCTTC
j_call: TRBJ1-2; v_call: TRBV21-1; d_call: .; clone_size: .; cdr3_aa: CASSKEAQGGRGYTF; cdr3_nt: TGTGCCAGCAGCAAAGAGGCCCAGGGGGGCCGGGGCTACACCTTC
j_call: TRBJ1-1; v_call: TRBV25-1; d_call: TRBD1; clone_size: .; cdr3_aa: CASKPDRGVTEAFF; cdr3_nt: TGTGCCAGCAAGCCCGACAGGGGGGTCACTGAAGCTTTCTTT
j_call: TRBJ1-5; v_call: TRBV18; d_call: .; clone_size: once; cdr3_aa: CASSPSQGGDQPQHF; cdr3_nt: TGTGCCAGCTCACCTAGTCAGGGAGGGGATCAGCCCCAGCATTTT
j_call: TRBJ1-5; v_call: TRBV29-1; d_call: .; clone_size: .; cdr3_aa: CSVAGDNQPQHF; cdr3_nt: TGCAGCGTTGCAGGGGACAATCAGCCCCAGCATTTT
j_call: TRBJ2-7; v_call: TRBV5-1; d_call: TRBD1; clone_size: .; cdr3_aa: CASSTGTGGSEQYF; cdr3_nt: TGCGCCAGCAGCACCGGGACAGGGGGCTCCGAGCAGTACTTC
j_call: TRBJ1-1; v_call: TRBV4-1; d_call: TRBD1; clone_size: .; cdr3_aa: CASSQDPGARGFF; cdr3_nt: TGCGCCAGCAGCCAAGATCCGGGGGCCAGGGGGTTCTTT
j_call: TRBJ1-5; v_call: TRBV2; d_call: TRBD1; clone_size: .; cdr3_aa: CATSRDRASQPQHF; cdr3_nt: TGTGCCACCTCCCGGGACAGGGCCAGTCAGCCCCAGCATTTT
j_call: TRBJ2-1; v_call: TRBV4-2; d_call: .; clone_size: .; cdr3_aa: CASSQDTELPVNEQFF; cdr3_nt: TGTGCCAGCAGCCAAGATACAGAGCTTCCCGTGAATGAGCAGTTCTTC
j_call: TRBJ1-2; v_call: TRBV20-1; d_call: .; clone_size: .; cdr3_aa: CSAPGGGGYTF; cdr3_nt: TGCAGTGCCCCCGGGGGGGGCGGCTACACCTTC
j_call: TRBJ2-5; v_call: TRBV9; d_call: .; clone_size: .; cdr3_aa: CASSGTGKPSETQYF; cdr3_nt: TGTGCCAGCAGCGGTACAGGGAAACCTTCAGAGACCCAGTACTTC
j_call: TRBJ1-1; v_call: TRBV5-1; d_call: .; clone_size: .; cdr3_aa: CASSLGPGTEAFF; cdr3_nt: TGCGCCAGCAGCTTGGGACCAGGGACTGAAGCTTTCTTT
j_call: TRBJ1-1; v_call: TRBV7-8; d_call: .; clone_size: .; cdr3_aa: CASSLYPGQEAFF; cdr3_nt: TGTGCCAGCAGCTTATACCCGGGACAAGAAGCTTTCTTT
j_call: TRBJ2-3; v_call: TRBV9; d_call: .; clone_size: .; cdr3_aa: CASSVSGPSTDTQYF; cdr3_nt: TGTGCCAGCAGCGTAAGCGGGCCTAGCACAGATACGCAGTATTTT
j_call: TRBJ2-5; v_call: TRBV7-2; d_call: TRBD2; clone_size: once; cdr3_aa: CASSLAGTTIQETQYF; cdr3_nt: TGTGCCAGCAGCTTAGCGGGGACTACTATTCAAGAGACCCAGTACTTC
j_call: TRBJ2-1; v_call: TRBV11-2; d_call: TRBD1; clone_size: .; cdr3_aa: CASSLADRANEQFF; cdr3_nt: TGTGCCAGCAGCTTAGCGGACAGGGCCAATGAGCAGTTCTTC
j_call: TRBJ2-2; v_call: TRBV4-3; d_call: TRBD1; clone_size: .; cdr3_aa: CASSQVDRVNTGELFF; cdr3_nt: TGCGCCAGCAGCCAAGTCGACAGGGTGAACACCGGGGAGCTGTTTTTT
j_call: TRBJ2-7; v_call: TRBV29-1; d_call: TRBD2; clone_size: .; cdr3_aa: CSVVTGGRYEQYF; cdr3_nt: TGCAGCGTTGTAACGGGGGGTAGATACGAGCAGTACTTC
j_call: TRBJ1-1; v_call: TRBV7-2; d_call: TRBD1; clone_size: .; cdr3_aa: CASSLGGQVEAFF; cdr3_nt: TGTGCCAGCAGCTTAGGGGGACAGGTTGAAGCTTTCTTT
j_call: TRBJ2-2; v_call: TRBV10-1; d_call: .; clone_size: .; cdr3_aa: CASSDRATGELFF; cdr3_nt: TGCGCCAGCAGTGACAGGGCGACCGGGGAGCTGTTTTTT
j_call: TRBJ2-2; v_call: TRBV6-1; d_call: .; clone_size: .; cdr3_aa: CASSARPNTGELFF; cdr3_nt: TGTGCCAGCAGTGCCAGGCCGAACACCGGGGAGCTGTTTTTT
j_call: TRBJ1-2; v_call: TRBV6-1; d_call: .; clone_size: .; cdr3_aa: CASTPHPEDYGYTF; cdr3_nt: TGTGCCAGCACTCCACATCCGGAGGACTATGGCTACACCTTC
j_call: TRBJ2-2; v_call: TRBV21-1; d_call: .; clone_size: .; cdr3_aa: CASGALPDSTGELFF; cdr3_nt: TGTGCCAGCGGGGCGTTACCAGACAGCACCGGGGAGCTGTTTTTT
j_call: TRBJ2-2; v_call: TRBV7-2; d_call: .; clone_size: .; cdr3_aa: CASSLVAGTYTGELFF; cdr3_nt: TGTGCCAGCAGCTTAGTGGCAGGAACATACACCGGGGAGCTGTTTTTT
j_call: TRBJ2-2; v_call: TRBV9; d_call: TRBD2; clone_size: .; cdr3_aa: CASSVGRGRTSGGLNTGELFF; cdr3_nt: TGTGCCAGCAGCGTAGGGCGGGGGAGGACTAGCGGGGGTCTTAACACCGGGGAGCTGTTTTTT
j_call: TRBJ1-1; v_call: TRBV30; d_call: .; clone_size: .; cdr3_aa: CAWSVGGRAFF; cdr3_nt: TGTGCCTGGAGTGTCGGGGGTCGAGCTTTCTTT
j_call: TRBJ1-3; v_call: TRBV9; d_call: TRBD1; clone_size: .; cdr3_aa: CASSVDPGGIGSGNTIYF; cdr3_nt: TGTGCCAGCAGCGTAGATCCAGGGGGAATTGGCTCTGGAAACACCATATATTTT
j_call: TRBJ1-5; v_call: TRBV28; d_call: .; clone_size: .; cdr3_aa: CASRSGAGIQPQHF; cdr3_nt: TGTGCCAGCAGGTCTGGGGCAGGGATTCAGCCCCAGCATTTT
j_call: TRBJ1-1; v_call: TRBV28; d_call: .; clone_size: .; cdr3_aa: CASRSAGHNTEAFF; cdr3_nt: TGTGCCAGCAGGTCCGCCGGACACAACACTGAAGCTTTCTTT
j_call: TRBJ2-1; v_call: TRBV11-2; d_call: TRBD2; clone_size: .; cdr3_aa: CASRPLSGGAFNEQFF; cdr3_nt: TGTGCCAGCAGGCCACTAAGCGGGGGGGCGTTCAATGAGCAGTTCTTC
j_call: TRBJ1-1; v_call: TRBV25-1; d_call: .; clone_size: .; cdr3_aa: CASSEAGQNTEAFF; cdr3_nt: TGTGCCAGCAGTGAAGCAGGGCAGAACACTGAAGCTTTCTTT